This TCR beta chain was recorded in a study of cytomegalovirus exposure and HLA in healthy donors. For the study at large: Roughly 77 million unique TCRs from HLA-typed donors made up an early data release. The study's findings and limits: One cluster of highly shared sequence variants probably arose as a sequencing artifact.

Per the germline V gene, CDR1 is SGHTA and CDR2 is FQGTGA. The CDR3 has 20 amino acids. After removal of 5 bases from V and 2 bases from J, the junction contained 18 bases not matched to a gene. About this clone: Its specificity is not known.

Primers: 60 Vbeta forward and 13 Jbeta reverse. Measured with immunoSEQ multiplex PCR; TCRdb has only the in-frame clones, and not every one. This table holds more than 110,000 clones, 60% to 85% found once. The TCR sequence derives from a male donor in good health and CMV-seronegative. The chain couples TRBV7-3 to TRBJ2-6; TRBD1 matches 7 bases. The source material was PBMCs. In DNA, the CDR3 is TGTGCCAGCAGCAATGTCCGGACAGGAAGTCCCTCGACTGGGGCCAACGTCCTGACTTTC. This translates into CASSNVRTGSPSTGANVLTF.